The source of this T cell receptor beta chain is a study of T cell repertoires in cytomegalovirus infection. Germline values: CDR1 SGHTA, CDR2 FQGNSA. The CDR3 totals 13 residues. The V and J ends lost 3 bases and 0 bases respectively, with 6 bases between them. This clonotype turned up a few times. What it binds is unknown. TCRdb reanalysed the reads using MiXCR and keeps one entry per CDR3 protein. Here the sample spans 750,000 to 900,000 distinct CDR3 sequences, about 29% being singletons. The TCR originated in a human donor in good health (CMV status not recorded). Some clones in this sample may be carry-over from other donors' samples. The rearrangement joins TRBV7-2 to TRBJ2-7; D call uncertain. Source: cultured CD8+ T cells from PBMCs, taken from culture after CMV antigen stimulation. In nucleotides, the CDR3 is TGTGCCAGCAGCTTCAAATCCTCCTACGAGCAGTACTTC. Amino acid sequence: CASSFKSSYEQYF.